Listed below are T cell receptor beta chains from one sample, sequenced in a study of cytomegalovirus exposure and HLA in healthy donors. The method was immunoSEQ multiplex PCR; TCRdb's version includes in-frame clones alone and lacks a portion of them. The profile shows under 200,000 clones, about 95% of them singletons. The sequencing input was PBMCs. The receptors derive from a woman aged 18 to 35 in good health and CMV-seronegative. The CDR3 runs from the conserved cysteine through the conserved F or W. D genes are given only for firm matches. The size entry is marked missing in some rows and otherwise reads once, few, many or a size class.

d_call j_call clone_size v_call cdr3_nt cdr3_aa
TRBD1 TRBJ1-2 few TRBV19 TGTGCCAGTAGTACTTGGGACAGGGTCTACTATGGCTACACCTTC CASSTWDRVYYGYTF
NA TRBJ1-2 NA TRBV6-4 TGTGCCAGCAGTAGAAGTCAGGGGAGTGATGGCTACACCTTC CASSRSQGSDGYTF
NA TRBJ2-7 NA TRBV21-1 TGTGCCAGCAGCAAAGAGGCCGGGACAGGGGAGAACGAGCAGTACTTC CASSKEAGTGENEQYF
TRBD1 TRBJ1-5 NA TRBV29-1 TGCAGCGTTGGGGACAGCCCGGGCTTCAATCAGCCCCAGCATTTT CSVGDSPGFNQPQHF
TRBD1 TRBJ1-2 NA TRBV7-6 TGTGCCAGCAGCTTAGATGACAGGGGGAACTATGGCTACACCTTC CASSLDDRGNYGYTF
NA TRBJ2-1 NA TRBV7-3 TGTGCCAGCAGCTTAACGTTAGGGGGACAATCCTACAATGAGCAGTTCTTC CASSLTLGGQSYNEQFF
NA TRBJ2-2 NA TRBV5-6 TGTGCCAGCAGCTTTACAGGGAGGAACACCGGGGAGCTGTTTTTT CASSFTGRNTGELFF
NA TRBJ2-7 NA TRBV27 TGTGCCAGCCGAGACAGGCCTACTACGGGAGAGCAGTACTTC CASRDRPTTGEQYF
NA TRBJ2-5 NA TRBV19 TGTGCCAGTAGCATGGAGGGGGAGACCCAGTACTTC CASSMEGETQYF
TRBD2 TRBJ2-7 NA TRBV2 TGTGCCAGCAGTGGGCTAGCGGAGACCTACGAGCAGTACTTC CASSGLAETYEQYF
NA TRBJ1-5 NA TRBV7-9 TGTGCCAGCAGCTTAGACAGGGTCGATCAGCCCCAGCATTTT CASSLDRVDQPQHF
NA TRBJ2-4 NA TRBV2 TGTGCCAGCAGTGACCGAGACAGCTATTTAGCCAAAAACATTCAGTACTTC CASSDRDSYLAKNIQYF
TRBD2 TRBJ2-7 NA TRBV30 TGTGCCTGGAGTGCGGGAGGGCACGAGCAGTACTTC CAWSAGGHEQYF
TRBD2 TRBJ2-1 NA TRBV10-1 TGCGCCAGCAGACGTAGCGGGGGGAAGGAGTTCTTC CASRRSGGKEFF
NA TRBJ2-2 NA TRBV4-1 TGCGCCAGCAGCCAAGCTCTTTCGGTGAACACCGGGGAGCTGTTTTTT CASSQALSVNTGELFF
NA TRBJ2-7 NA TRBV5-8 TGTGCCAGCAGCTCGGTCCACTCCGGTTACGAGCAGTACTTC CASSSVHSGYEQYF
TRBD1 TRBJ2-5 NA TRBV5-4 TGTGCCAGCACCCCGGGGGGACAGGGGAGGGAGACCCAGTACTTC CASTPGGQGRETQYF
TRBD2 TRBJ2-3 NA TRBV7-6 TGTGCCAGCAGCTTTGCCGGCGGGGGGACAGATACGCAGTATTTT CASSFAGGGTDTQYF
TRBD1 TRBJ1-2 NA TRBV7-9 TGTGCCAGCAGCCTCAGGGGGGCCCAATTTAACTATGGCTACACCTTC CASSLRGAQFNYGYTF
TRBD1 TRBJ2-7 NA TRBV27 TGTGCCAGCAGGCCGGGACAGGGATCCTACGAGCAGTACTTC CASRPGQGSYEQYF
NA TRBJ1-4 NA TRBV19 TGTGCCAGTAGTCCCCATAACCGCGGGGAAAAACTGTTTTTT CASSPHNRGEKLFF
TRBD1 TRBJ1-2 NA TRBV6-6 TGTGCCAGCAGGCAGGGGGCGCCAGTCTATGGCTACACCTTC CASRQGAPVYGYTF
NA TRBJ2-3 NA TRBV6-5 TGTGCCAGCAGTTACTCCAGGGCAGATACGCAGTATTTT CASSYSRADTQYF
NA TRBJ2-7 NA TRBV11-2 TGTGCCAGCAGCCCCGGACAAACCTACGAGCAGTACTTC CASSPGQTYEQYF
NA TRBJ1-1 NA TRBV7-8 TGTGCCAGCAGCGAACCACTCCCTCCGAGGGAGGGCTACGGATACACTGAAGCTTTCTTT CASSEPLPPREGYGYTEAFF
NA TRBJ2-1 NA TRBV2 TGTGCCAGCAATGGGGCTAGGGTTGGGAATGAGCAGTTCTTC CASNGARVGNEQFF
NA TRBJ1-2 NA TRBV9 TGTGCCAGCAGTTATACAGGAACCGATCATATTAACTATGGCTACACCTTC CASSYTGTDHINYGYTF
TRBD2 TRBJ2-5 NA TRBV11-1 TGTGCCAGCAGCCAGAGAACTAGCGGCCAAGAGACCCAGTACTTC CASSQRTSGQETQYF
NA TRBJ2-3 NA TRBV16 TGTGCCAGCAGCCAACTCGGGGTGGATACGCAGTATTTT CASSQLGVDTQYF
TRBD1 TRBJ2-3 NA TRBV7-2 TGTGCCAGCAGCTTAGGTCTGGGACAGGGGACAGATACGCAGTATTTT CASSLGLGQGTDTQYF
TRBD1 TRBJ1-5 NA TRBV29-1 TGCAGCGTACAACAGGGGATGGGTCAGCCCCAGCATTTT CSVQQGMGQPQHF
TRBD1 TRBJ2-7 NA TRBV29-1 TGCAGCGTTGAATTGCGGACAGGGCGAGAGCAGTACTTC CSVELRTGREQYF
NA TRBJ1-2 NA TRBV6-5 TGTGCCACGAGGCGAGGGCCCTATGGCTACACCTTC CATRRGPYGYTF
NA TRBJ1-6 once TRBV30 TGTGCCTGGAGTGTAGAGGAGGGCCGTAATTCACCCCTCCACTTT CAWSVEEGRNSPLHF
NA TRBJ1-4 NA TRBV7-2 TGTGCCAGCAGCGGGGGTACGGGGGCAACTAATGAAAAACTGTTTTTT CASSGGTGATNEKLFF